Listed below are T cell receptor beta chains from one sample, sequenced in a study of T-cell reconstitution after alpha-beta-depleted transplantation in children. TCRdb re-called the PCR reads through MiXCR, storing one row per CDR3 protein. The table lists hundreds of thousands of distinct CDR3 sequences, over 10% of them singletons. Material: PBMCs, mostly from graft donor cells, obtained 360 days after TCRalphabeta/CD19-depleted stem cell transplant. Source of these receptors: a male patient younger than 18 who had a stem cell transplant for acute myeloid leukemia, so the T cells may come from the graft donor. The CDR3 runs from the conserved cysteine through the conserved F or W. D genes are given only for firm matches. The listing skips clone size in some rows; elsewhere it reads once, few, many or a size class.

cdr3_aa cdr3_nt v_call clone_size d_call j_call
CASSVTGQGGEQYF TGTGCCAGCAGCGTTACCGGACAGGGAGGCGAGCAGTACTTC TRBV11-2 . TRBD1 TRBJ2-7
CASSYSGGVGTGELFF TGTGCCAGCAGTTACTCAGGAGGGGTTGGCACCGGGGAGCTGTTTTTT TRBV6-5 many . TRBJ2-2
CASSPPGTSGYEQYF TGTGCCAGCAGTCCCCCCGGGACTAGTGGGTACGAGCAGTACTTC TRBV6-2/TRBV6-3 . TRBD2 TRBJ2-7
CASSPLGTGKSEQYF TGTGCCAGCAGCCCTCTCGGGACAGGAAAAAGCGAGCAGTACTTC TRBV7-2 few TRBD1 TRBJ2-7
CASSQRLASNEKLFF TGTGCCAGCAGCCAAAGACTGGCTTCGAATGAAAAACTGTTTTTT TRBV4-2 . . TRBJ1-4
CASSPRQSSSYEQYF TGCGCCAGCAGCCCAAGACAGAGCAGCTCCTACGAGCAGTACTTC TRBV5-1 few . TRBJ2-7
CSALDRDNTGELFF TGCAGTGCCCTAGACAGGGATAACACCGGGGAGCTGTTTTTT TRBV20-1 few TRBD1 TRBJ2-2
CASAPGQGYEQYF TGCGCCAGCGCTCCAGGACAGGGTTACGAGCAGTACTTC TRBV5-1 few TRBD1 TRBJ2-7
CASSVGSSGGAQETQYF TGTGCCAGCAGCGTAGGTTCCAGCGGGGGGGCGCAAGAGACCCAGTACTTC TRBV9 few TRBD2 TRBJ2-5
CSARAPFIATEQFF TGCAGTGCTAGAGCCCCTTTTATAGCTACAGAGCAGTTCTTC TRBV20-1 few . TRBJ2-1
CASSAYYNGLAGNEQFF TGTGCCAGCAGTGCCTATTACAACGGACTAGCGGGCAATGAGCAGTTCTTC TRBV6-4 few TRBD2 TRBJ2-1
CSALETGGSTDTQYF TGCAGTGCTCTAGAGACAGGGGGTAGCACAGATACGCAGTATTTT TRBV20-1 . TRBD1 TRBJ2-3
CASSDGLTQQYF TGTGCCAGCAGCGACGGACTGACCCAGCAGTACTTC TRBV28 many . TRBJ2-7
CASSTGQGMIGNNEQFF TGTGCCAGCAGTACTGGACAGGGGATGATAGGCAATAATGAGCAGTTCTTC TRBV12-3/TRBV12-4 many TRBD1 TRBJ2-1
CASSWTGLDYGYTF TGCGCCAGCAGCTGGACGGGACTGGACTATGGCTACACCTTC TRBV5-1 few . TRBJ1-2
CASSQRLAAHEQYF TGTGCCAGCAGCCAGCGACTAGCAGCCCACGAGCAGTACTTC TRBV11-2 . TRBD2 TRBJ2-7
CASSLSGGSTDTQYF TGTGCCAGCAGCCTTAGCGGGGGGAGCACAGATACGCAGTATTTT TRBV3-1 many TRBD2 TRBJ2-3
CASSPTGGADTEAFF TGTGCCAGCTCACCGACAGGGGGAGCGGACACTGAAGCTTTCTTT TRBV18 few TRBD1 TRBJ1-1
CASSERPQRDTQYF TGTGCCAGCAGTGAGCGACCTCAGCGAGATACGCAGTATTTT TRBV6-4 . . TRBJ2-3
CASSLPSNTGELFF TGTGCCAGCAGCTTACCGTCGAACACCGGGGAGCTGTTTTTT TRBV7-2 many . TRBJ2-2
CASSSTGIYNEQFF TGTGCCAGCAGCTCTACCGGGATCTACAATGAGCAGTTCTTC TRBV7-8 . . TRBJ2-1
CASSPGTVGETQYF TGTGCCAGCAGCCCTGGGACAGTAGGAGAGACCCAGTACTTC TRBV4-2 few TRBD1 TRBJ2-5
CASTSGGAAGGPYNEQFF TGTGCCAGCACCTCTGGCGGGGCAGCGGGAGGCCCCTACAATGAGCAGTTCTTC TRBV12-3/TRBV12-4 . TRBD2 TRBJ2-1
CASSFGANTEAFF TGTGCCAGCAGCTTCGGCGCGAACACTGAAGCTTTCTTT TRBV7-6 many . TRBJ1-1
CASSVIPISDTEAFF TGTGCCAGCAGCGTGATCCCGATCTCCGACACTGAAGCTTTCTTT TRBV5-5 many . TRBJ1-1
CASSTQTGTSYEQYF TGTGCCAGCTCAACTCAGACAGGGACCTCCTACGAGCAGTACTTC TRBV18 . TRBD1 TRBJ2-7
CASSPLRFPATGELFF TGTGCCAGCAGTCCTCTGAGGTTCCCGGCCACCGGGGAGCTGTTTTTT TRBV28 many . TRBJ2-2
CASSLEWNTEAFF TGTGCCAGCAGTTTAGAGTGGAACACTGAAGCTTTCTTT TRBV12-3/TRBV12-4 few . TRBJ1-1
CASSLSGSGTDTQYF TGTGCCAGCAGTCTGAGCGGGAGTGGCACAGATACGCAGTATTTT TRBV12-3/TRBV12-4 many TRBD2 TRBJ2-3
CASSLPRHRGSYEQYF TGTGCCAGCAGCTTACCCCGCCATCGGGGATCCTACGAGCAGTACTTC TRBV7-2 . . TRBJ2-7
CSEPGLDQETQYF TGCAGCGAGCCGGGACTAGACCAAGAGACCCAGTACTTC TRBV20-1 . TRBD2 TRBJ2-5
CASSLPPGSSYEQYF TGTGCCAGCAGCCTGCCACCGGGGAGCTCCTACGAGCAGTACTTC TRBV28 . . TRBJ2-7
CSARKAGGRNQPQHF TGCAGTGCTAGAAAGGCGGGGGGGCGCAATCAGCCCCAGCATTTT TRBV20-1 . . TRBJ1-5
CASSFRGTPSTDTQYF TGTGCCAGCAGTTTTAGGGGGACTCCTAGCACAGATACGCAGTATTTT TRBV27 few . TRBJ2-3
CASSGWSGKTDTQYF TGCGCCAGCAGCGGGTGGAGCGGGAAGACAGATACGCAGTATTTT TRBV5-1 many TRBD2 TRBJ2-3
CSVEAGTPRGANVLTF TGCAGCGTTGAGGCAGGTACCCCCCGTGGGGCCAACGTCCTGACTTTC TRBV29-1 many . TRBJ2-6
CASSAAFAGGELFF TGTGCCAGCAGTGCAGCTTTTGCGGGCGGGGAGCTGTTTTTT TRBV25-1 few . TRBJ2-2
CASSRSGRLCWNEQFF TGTGCCAGCAGCCGTAGCGGGAGGTTATGTTGGAATGAGCAGTTCTTC TRBV7-3 few TRBD2 TRBJ2-1
CASSLGVDTQYF TGTGCCAGCAGTTTAGGGGTCGATACGCAGTATTTT TRBV12-3/TRBV12-4 many . TRBJ2-3
CASRTNQETQYF TGTGCCAGCAGAACGAACCAAGAGACCCAGTACTTC TRBV28 many . TRBJ2-5
CASSSLLAIEQFF TGCGCCAGCAGCTCCTTACTAGCGATTGAGCAGTTCTTC TRBV5-1 . TRBD2 TRBJ2-1
CASSQARKSGRIADTQYF TGCGCCAGCAGCCAAGCAAGAAAAAGCGGGAGGATCGCAGATACGCAGTATTTT TRBV4-3 few TRBD2 TRBJ2-3
CASSQTGRMGEQYF TGTGCCAGCAGTCAAACCGGAAGAATGGGCGAGCAGTACTTC TRBV7-8 few . TRBJ2-7
CASSKRGGGTQYF TGTGCCAGCAGCAAACGGGGTGGCGGGACCCAGTACTTC TRBV21-1 . . TRBJ2-5
CASSNRGDGNQPQHF TGTGCCAGCAGTAACAGGGGAGACGGCAATCAGCCCCAGCATTTT TRBV6-2/TRBV6-3 . TRBD1 TRBJ1-5
CASSYSRTGDVNYGYTF TGTGCCAGCAGTTACTCCCGGACAGGGGACGTTAACTATGGCTACACCTTC TRBV6-5 . TRBD1 TRBJ1-2
CASSPGPLGEAFF TGCGCCAGCAGCCCCGGGCCCTTAGGTGAAGCTTTCTTT TRBV5-1 . . TRBJ1-1
CASSLSKVQNEQFF TGTGCCAGCAGCTTGTCAAAGGTCCAGAATGAGCAGTTCTTC TRBV5-5 many . TRBJ2-1